This T cell receptor beta chain derives from a study of vaccination and CD4 T cells after COVID-19. The CDR3 spans 11 residues. Germline V gene sequence: CDR1 SNHLY, CDR2 FYNNEI. V was trimmed by 3 bases and J by 8 bases, leaving 7 bases between them. Stated treatment: roughly ten-day PBMC culture with coronavirus spike peptide pools or control peptides (ViraFEST assay). This clonotype was observed a few times. Its antigen remains unknown. Once obtained from cultured CD4+ T cells, the DNA was sequenced using the Oncomine TCR Beta short-read assay. TCRdb passed the PCR reads through MiXCR, listing each CDR3 protein once. The sample contains more than 9,000 distinct CDR3 sequences, roughly two fifths of which appear only once.

The receptor was isolated from a human donor with COVID-19. The J gene is TRBJ1-1, the V gene TRBV2, with a weak D call TRBD1 (6 bases). The material sequenced was cultured CD4+ T cells from blood. The CDR3 coding sequence is TGTGCCAGCAGTGATGGACAGGAAGCTTTCTTT. It translates to CASSDGQEAFF. The full variable domain, rest sourced from reference TRBV2 and TRBJ1-1, is EPEVTQTPSHQVTQMGQEVILRCVPISNHLYFYWYRQILGQKVEFLVSFYNNEISEKSEIFDDQFSVERPDGSNFTLKIRSTKLEDSAMYFCASSDGQEAFFGQGTRLTVV.